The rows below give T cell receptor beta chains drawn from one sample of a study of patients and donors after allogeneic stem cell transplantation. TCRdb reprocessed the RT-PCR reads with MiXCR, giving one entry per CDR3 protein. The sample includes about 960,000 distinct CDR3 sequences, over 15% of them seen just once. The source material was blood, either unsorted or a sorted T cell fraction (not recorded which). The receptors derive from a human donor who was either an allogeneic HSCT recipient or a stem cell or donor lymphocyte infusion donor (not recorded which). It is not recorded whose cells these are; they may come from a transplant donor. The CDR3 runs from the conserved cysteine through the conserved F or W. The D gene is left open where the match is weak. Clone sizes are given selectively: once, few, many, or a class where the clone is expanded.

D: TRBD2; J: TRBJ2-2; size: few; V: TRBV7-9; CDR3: CASSPGLAGETGELFF; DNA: TGTGCCAGCAGCCCGGGACTAGCGGGAGAGACCGGGGAGCTGTTTTTT
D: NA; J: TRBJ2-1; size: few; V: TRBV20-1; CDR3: CSAKRGGEQFF; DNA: TGCAGTGCTAAGAGGGGCGGTGAGCAGTTCTTC
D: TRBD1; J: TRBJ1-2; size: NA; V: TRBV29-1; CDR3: CSVSSTRTGVYGYTF; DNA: TGCAGCGTATCTTCAACGCGGACAGGGGTCTATGGCTACACCTTC
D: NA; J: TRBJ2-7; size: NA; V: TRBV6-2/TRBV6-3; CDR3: CASSRDSQYEQYF; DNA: TGTGCCAGCAGCCGGGACTCTCAATACGAGCAGTACTTC
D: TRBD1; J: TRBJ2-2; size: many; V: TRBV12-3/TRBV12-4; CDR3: CASSRFGQVAGELFF; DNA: TGTGCCAGCAGCCGATTTGGACAGGTCGCCGGGGAGCTGTTTTTT
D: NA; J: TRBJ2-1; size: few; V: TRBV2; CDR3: CASSEMGEVGEQFF; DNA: TGTGCCAGCAGTGAAATGGGAGAGGTGGGAGAGCAGTTCTTC
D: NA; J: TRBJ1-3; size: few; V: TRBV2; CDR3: CASSAYSGIAGNTIYF; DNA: TGTGCCAGCAGTGCTTACTCCGGGATCGCTGGAAACACCATATATTTT
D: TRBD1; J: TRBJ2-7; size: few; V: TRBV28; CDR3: CASRTSPGQPYEQYF; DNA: TGTGCCAGCAGGACTTCACCGGGACAGCCCTACGAGCAGTACTTC
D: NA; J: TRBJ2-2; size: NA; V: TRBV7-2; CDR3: CASSLMSVANTGELFF; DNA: TGTGCCAGCAGCTTAATGAGCGTCGCGAACACCGGGGAGCTGTTTTTT
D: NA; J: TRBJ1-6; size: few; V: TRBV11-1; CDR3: CASTTTGAPLHF; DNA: TGTGCCAGCACCACAACAGGTGCACCCCTCCACTTT
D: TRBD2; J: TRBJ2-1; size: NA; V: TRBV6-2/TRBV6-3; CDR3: CASRGTSGISYNEQFF; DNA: TGTGCCAGCAGGGGGACTAGCGGAATCTCCTACAATGAGCAGTTCTTC
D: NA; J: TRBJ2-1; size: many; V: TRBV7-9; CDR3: CASSTGPFRLSYNEQFF; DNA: TGTGCCAGCAGCACCGGACCTTTCCGCCTCTCCTACAATGAGCAGTTCTTC
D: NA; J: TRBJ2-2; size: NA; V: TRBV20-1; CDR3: CSARDAGAANTGELFF; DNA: TGCAGTGCTAGAGATGCGGGTGCAGCGAACACCGGGGAGCTGTTTTTT
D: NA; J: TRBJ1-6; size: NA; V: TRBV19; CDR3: CATQQGWGNNSPLHF; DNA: TGTGCCACCCAACAGGGATGGGGGAATAATTCACCCCTCCACTTT
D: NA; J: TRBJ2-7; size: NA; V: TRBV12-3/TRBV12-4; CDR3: CASSFRGGNRYEQYF; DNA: TGTGCCAGCAGTTTTAGGGGCGGGAACAGGTACGAGCAGTACTTC
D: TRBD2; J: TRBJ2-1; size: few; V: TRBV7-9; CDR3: CASSPRVTSGTYNEQFF; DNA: TGTGCCAGCAGCCCGCGGGTGACTAGCGGGACGTACAATGAGCAGTTCTTC
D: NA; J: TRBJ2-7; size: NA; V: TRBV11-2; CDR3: CASSSSGTFPYEQYF; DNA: TGTGCCAGCAGCTCATCCGGGACTTTTCCCTACGAGCAGTACTTC
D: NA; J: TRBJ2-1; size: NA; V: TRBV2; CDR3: CASSDPMEQFF; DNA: TGTGCCAGCAGTGACCCGATGGAGCAGTTCTTC
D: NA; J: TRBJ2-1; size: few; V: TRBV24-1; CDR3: CATSDFPGDEQFF; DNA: TGTGCCACCAGTGATTTCCCTGGGGATGAGCAGTTCTTC
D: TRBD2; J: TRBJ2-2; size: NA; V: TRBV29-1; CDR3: CSGTSNTGELFF; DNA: TGCAGCGGGACTAGTAACACCGGGGAGCTGTTTTTT
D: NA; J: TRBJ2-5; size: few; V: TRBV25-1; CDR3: CASSAGSMQETQYF; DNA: TGTGCCAGCAGTGCCGGTTCAATGCAAGAGACCCAGTACTTC
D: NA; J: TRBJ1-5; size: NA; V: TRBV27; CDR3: CASSTCISCTNQPQHF; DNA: TGTGCCAGCAGTACTTGTATCAGCTGCACCAATCAGCCCCAGCATTTT
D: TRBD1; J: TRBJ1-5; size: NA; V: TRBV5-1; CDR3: CASSLGTGNSNQPQHF; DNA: TGCGCCAGCAGCTTGGGGACAGGGAATAGCAATCAGCCCCAGCATTTT
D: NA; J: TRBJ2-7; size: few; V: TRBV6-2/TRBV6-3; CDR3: CASSYSKAGPGEQYF; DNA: TGTGCCAGCAGTTACTCGAAGGCGGGGCCGGGCGAGCAGTACTTC
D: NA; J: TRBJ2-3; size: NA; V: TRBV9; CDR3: CASSVRGRRTDTQYF; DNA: TGTGCCAGCAGCGTTAGAGGGAGACGGACAGATACGCAGTATTTT
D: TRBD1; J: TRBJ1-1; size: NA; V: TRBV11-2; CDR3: CASSVGQQNTEAFF; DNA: TGTGCCAGCAGCGTGGGACAGCAGAACACTGAAGCTTTCTTT
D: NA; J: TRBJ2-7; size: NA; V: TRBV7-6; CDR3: CASSLLKSSYEQYF; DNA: TGTGCCAGCAGCTTACTCAAGAGCTCCTACGAGCAGTACTTC
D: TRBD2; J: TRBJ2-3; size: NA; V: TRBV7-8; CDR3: CASSSSGGGLADTQYF; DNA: TGTGCCAGCAGCTCTTCGGGGGGGGGCCTGGCAGATACGCAGTATTTT
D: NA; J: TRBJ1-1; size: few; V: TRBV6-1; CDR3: CASRTTTNTEAFF; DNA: TGTGCCAGCAGGACTACTACTAACACTGAAGCTTTCTTT
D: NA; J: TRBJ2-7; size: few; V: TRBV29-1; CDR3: CSGLGTESAEQYF; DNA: TGCAGCGGTCTAGGGACTGAATCTGCCGAGCAGTACTTC
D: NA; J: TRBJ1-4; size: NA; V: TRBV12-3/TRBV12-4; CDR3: CAIIIFGEKLFF; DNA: TGTGCCATCATCATTTTCGGGGAAAAACTGTTTTTT
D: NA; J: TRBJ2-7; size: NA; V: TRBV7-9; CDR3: CASSRLAVSYEQYF; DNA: TGTGCCAGCAGCCGACTTGCGGTCTCCTACGAGCAGTACTTC
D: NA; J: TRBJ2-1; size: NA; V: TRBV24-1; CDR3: CATSDFVGLSSYNEQFF; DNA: TGTGCCACCAGTGATTTCGTGGGACTGAGCTCCTACAATGAGCAGTTCTTC
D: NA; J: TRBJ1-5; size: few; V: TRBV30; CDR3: CAWSVLGAWGNQPQHF; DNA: TGTGCCTGGAGTGTATTAGGGGCTTGGGGCAATCAGCCCCAGCATTTT
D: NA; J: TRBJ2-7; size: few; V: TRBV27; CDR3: CASRDRLYEQYF; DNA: TGTGCCAGCAGGGACAGACTCTACGAGCAGTACTTC
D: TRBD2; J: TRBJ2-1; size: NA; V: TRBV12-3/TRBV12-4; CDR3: CASSLVVARGGLGEQFF; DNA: TGTGCCAGCAGTTTAGTGGTGGCCCGGGGGGGCCTCGGTGAGCAGTTCTTC
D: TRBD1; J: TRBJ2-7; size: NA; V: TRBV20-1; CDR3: CSAPHRGQGTYEQYF; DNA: TGCAGTGCCCCTCACCGGGGACAGGGGACCTACGAGCAGTACTTC
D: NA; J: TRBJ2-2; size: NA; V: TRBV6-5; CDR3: CASSYWPGLTGELFF; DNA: TGTGCCAGCAGTTACTGGCCGGGGCTAACCGGGGAGCTGTTTTTT
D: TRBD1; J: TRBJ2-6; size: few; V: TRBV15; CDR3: CATSRDRGQGEANVLTF; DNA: TGTGCCACCAGCAGAGATAGAGGACAGGGAGAGGCCAACGTCCTGACTTTC
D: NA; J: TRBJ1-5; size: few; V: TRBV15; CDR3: CATSRDMGQKRNQPQHF; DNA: TGTGCCACCAGCAGAGATATGGGGCAGAAACGCAATCAGCCCCAGCATTTT
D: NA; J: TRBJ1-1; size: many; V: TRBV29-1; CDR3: CSVEYRGRRGTEAFF; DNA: TGCAGCGTTGAATATCGAGGACGGCGGGGCACTGAAGCTTTCTTT